There are many counts of the clone carrying this T cell receptor beta chain. Its antigen is as yet unknown. An end of the junction does not agree with germline; a read error may underlie this. Germline V lookup: CDR1 SSHAT, CDR2 FNYEAQ (reference sequence). The length of the CDR3 is 15 residues. The data are from a study of T cells in Graves' hyperthyroidism and ophthalmopathy. Whole-study results and caveats: The model made its ophthalmopathy prediction, and onset followed a median 6.5 months later.

Authors of the study amplified TCR beta CDR3 regions from RNA transcripts. Using the HTBI primer set, a first-round RT-PCR was run on the TCR CDR3. TCRdb re-called the multiplex PCR reads through MiXCR, storing one row per CDR3 protein. The repertoire holds about 350,000 distinct CDR3 sequences, with 15% to 20% as singletons. The sequencing sample was made of blood. This sequence originates from a woman aged 40 to 50 with Graves' ophthalmopathy. The chain joins TRBV7-7 to TRBJ2-5; 10 bases match TRBD1. The CDR3 sequence: CASSSTGGYQETQYF. DNA of the CDR3: TGTGCTAGCAGCTCGACAGGGGGCTACCAAGAGACCCAGTACTTC.